This entry features one T cell receptor (beta chain) sequence. Trimming cost V 6 bases and J 8 bases, with 14 bases left between them. Per the germline V gene, CDR1 is SEHNR and CDR2 is FQNEAQ (reference sequence). This CDR3 region has 13 residues. The data belong to a study of shared clonotypes between healthy human individuals. Assay used: immunoSEQ multiplex PCR; TCRdb lists only in-frame clones, some missing. The sample has more than 2 million clones, 85% to 95% seen once. Naive CD8 isolation took CD45RO-negative cells positively selected for CCR7 and excluded terminally differentiated effector memory CD45RA+ cells.

The source is a man aged 18 to 29 in good health. Some clones in this sample may be carry-over from other donors' samples. This chain links TRBV7-9 with TRBJ2-1, with D possibly matching TRBD2 (6 bases). Sequenced material: naive CD8+ T cells from PBMCs. The CDR3 spells CASSATSTHEQFF. The CDR3 coding sequence is TGTGCCAGCAGTGCTACTAGCACCCATGAGCAGTTCTTC.